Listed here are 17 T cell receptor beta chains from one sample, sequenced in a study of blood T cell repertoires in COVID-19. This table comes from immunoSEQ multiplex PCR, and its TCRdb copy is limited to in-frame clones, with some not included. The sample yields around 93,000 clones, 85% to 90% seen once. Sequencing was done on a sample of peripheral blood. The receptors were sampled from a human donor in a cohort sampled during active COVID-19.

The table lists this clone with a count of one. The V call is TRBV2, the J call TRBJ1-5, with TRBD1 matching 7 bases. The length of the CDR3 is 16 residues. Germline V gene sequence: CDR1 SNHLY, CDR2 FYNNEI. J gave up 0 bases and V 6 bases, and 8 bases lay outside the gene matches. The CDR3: CASRVDRTYSNQPQHF. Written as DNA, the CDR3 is TGTGCCAGCAGAGTGGACAGGACTTATAGCAATCAGCCCCAGCATTTT.

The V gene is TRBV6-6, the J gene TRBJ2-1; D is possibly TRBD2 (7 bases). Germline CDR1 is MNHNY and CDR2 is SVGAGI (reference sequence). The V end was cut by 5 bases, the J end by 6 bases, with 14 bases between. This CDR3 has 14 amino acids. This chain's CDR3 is CASSLPRGANEQFF. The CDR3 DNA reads TGTGCCAGCAGTCTCCCCCGGGGGGCCAATGAGCAGTTCTTC.

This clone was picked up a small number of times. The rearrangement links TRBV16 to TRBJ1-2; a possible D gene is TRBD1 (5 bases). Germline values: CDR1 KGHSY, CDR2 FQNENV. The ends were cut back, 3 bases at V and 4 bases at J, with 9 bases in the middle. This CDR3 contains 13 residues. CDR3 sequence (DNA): TGTGCCAGCAGCCAGGGGCTTGGCTATGGCTACACCTTC. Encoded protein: CASSQGLGYGYTF.

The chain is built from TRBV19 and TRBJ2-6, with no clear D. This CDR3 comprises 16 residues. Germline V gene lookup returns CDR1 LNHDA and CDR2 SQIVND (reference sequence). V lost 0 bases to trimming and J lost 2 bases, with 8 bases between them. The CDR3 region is CASSIDSSAGANVLTF. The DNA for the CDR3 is TGTGCCAGTAGTATAGATAGCAGTGCTGGGGCCAACGTCCTGACTTTC.

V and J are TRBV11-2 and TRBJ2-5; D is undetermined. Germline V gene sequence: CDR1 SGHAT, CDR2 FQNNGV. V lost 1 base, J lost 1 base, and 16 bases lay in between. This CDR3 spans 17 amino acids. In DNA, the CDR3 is TGTGCCAGCAGCTTAGTTCGCTCAGGTCCTTTCCAAGAGACCCAGTACTTC. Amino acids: CASSLVRSGPFQETQYF.

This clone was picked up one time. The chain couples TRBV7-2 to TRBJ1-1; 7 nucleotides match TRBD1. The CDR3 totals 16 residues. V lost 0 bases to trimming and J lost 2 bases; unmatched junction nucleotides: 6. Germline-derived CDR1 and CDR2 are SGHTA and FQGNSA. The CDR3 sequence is CASSLAAGGINTEAFF. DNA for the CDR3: TGTGCCAGCAGCTTAGCGGCAGGGGGTATAAACACTGAAGCTTTCTTT.

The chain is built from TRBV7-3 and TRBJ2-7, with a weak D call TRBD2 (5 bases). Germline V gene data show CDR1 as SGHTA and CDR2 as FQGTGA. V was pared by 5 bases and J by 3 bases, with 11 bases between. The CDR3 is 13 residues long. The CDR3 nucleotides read TGTGCCAGCAGCCCTGGACTCAACTACGAGCAGTACTTC. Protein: CASSPGLNYEQYF.

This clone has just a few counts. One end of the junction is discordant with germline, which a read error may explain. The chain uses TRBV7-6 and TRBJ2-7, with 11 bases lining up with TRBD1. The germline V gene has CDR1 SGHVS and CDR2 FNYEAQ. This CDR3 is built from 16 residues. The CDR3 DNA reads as TGTGCCAGCAGCTTTCGCCCAGGGTCGGGACAGGGGGTATTCCAATTC. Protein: CASSFRPGSGQGVFQF.

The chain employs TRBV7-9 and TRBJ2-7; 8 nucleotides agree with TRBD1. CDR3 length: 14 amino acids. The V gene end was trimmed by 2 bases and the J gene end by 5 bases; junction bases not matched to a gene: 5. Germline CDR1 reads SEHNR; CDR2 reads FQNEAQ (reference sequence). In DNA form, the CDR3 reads TGTGCCAGCAGCTTACCAGACAGGGGTCACGAGCAGTACTTC. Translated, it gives CASSLPDRGHEQYF.

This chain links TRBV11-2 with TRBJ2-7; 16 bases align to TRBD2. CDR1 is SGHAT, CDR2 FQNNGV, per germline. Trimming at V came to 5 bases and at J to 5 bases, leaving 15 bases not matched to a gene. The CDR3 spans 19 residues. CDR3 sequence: CASSRRGGTSGRDFDEQYF. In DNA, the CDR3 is TGTGCCAGCAGCCGAAGGGGGGGGACTAGCGGGAGGGATTTCGACGAGCAGTACTTC.

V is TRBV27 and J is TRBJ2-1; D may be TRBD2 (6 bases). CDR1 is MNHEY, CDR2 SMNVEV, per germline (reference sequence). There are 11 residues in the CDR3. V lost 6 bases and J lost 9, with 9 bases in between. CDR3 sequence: CASRFGGEQFF. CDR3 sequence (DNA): TGTGCCAGCAGGTTCGGGGGTGAGCAGTTCTTC.

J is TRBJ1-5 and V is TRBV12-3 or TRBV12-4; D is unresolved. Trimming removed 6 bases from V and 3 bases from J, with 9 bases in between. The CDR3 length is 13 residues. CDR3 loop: CASRETPNQPQHF. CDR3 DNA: TGTGCCAGCAGAGAGACACCCAATCAGCCCCAGCATTTT.

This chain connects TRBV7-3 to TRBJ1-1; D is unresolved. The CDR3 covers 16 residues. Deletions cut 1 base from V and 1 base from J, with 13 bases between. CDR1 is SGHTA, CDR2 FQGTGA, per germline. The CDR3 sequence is CASSLMAISSNTEAFF. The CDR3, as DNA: TGTGCCAGCAGCTTAATGGCAATTTCTTCGAACACTGAAGCTTTCTTT.

Here the CDR3 reads CASSLRNEQFF. Written as DNA, the CDR3 is TGTGCCAGCAGTCTGCGGAATGAGCAGTTCTTC. The V and J genes are TRBV2 and TRBJ2-1, with D unclear. Per germline, CDR1 SNHLY and CDR2 FYNNEI. V dropped 5 bases and J dropped 7 bases, with 6 bases sitting between them. The CDR3 consists of 11 residues. Using reference TRBV2 and TRBJ2-1 for the parts outside the CDR3, the full variable domain is EPEVTQTPSHQVTQMGQEVILRCVPISNHLYFYWYRQILGQKVEFLVSFYNNEISEKSEIFDDQFSVERPDGSNFTLKIRSTKLEDSAMYFCASSLRNEQFFGPGTRLTVL.

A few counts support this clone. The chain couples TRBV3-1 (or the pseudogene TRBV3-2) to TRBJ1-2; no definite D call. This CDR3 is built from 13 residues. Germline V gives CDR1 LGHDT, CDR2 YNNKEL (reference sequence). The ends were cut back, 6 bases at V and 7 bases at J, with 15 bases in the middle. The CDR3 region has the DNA TGTGCCAGCAGTCGAGAGGGTTTTGGTGGCTACACCTTC. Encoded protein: CASSREGFGGYTF.

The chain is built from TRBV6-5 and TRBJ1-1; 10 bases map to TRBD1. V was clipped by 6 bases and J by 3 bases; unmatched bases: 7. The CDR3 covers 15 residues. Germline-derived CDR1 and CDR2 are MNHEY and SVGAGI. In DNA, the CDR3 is TGTGCCAGCAGGCGATCCGGGACAGGGGACACTGAAGCTTTCTTT. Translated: CASRRSGTGDTEAFF.

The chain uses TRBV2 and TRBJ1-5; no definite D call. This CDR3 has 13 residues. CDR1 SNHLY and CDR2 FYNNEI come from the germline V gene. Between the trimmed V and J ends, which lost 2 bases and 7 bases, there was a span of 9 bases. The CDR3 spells CASSEIPGQPQHF. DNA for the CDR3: TGTGCCAGCAGTGAAATACCGGGACAGCCCCAGCATTTT.